This T cell receptor beta chain was sequenced in a study of regulatory T cells in long-lasting Graves disease (TCRdb year 2021). For context, the study as a whole: To count as having persistent Graves' disease, a patient had to have received antithyroid drug treatment for over 5 years with TSH receptor autoantibodies remaining persistently positive. TCR sequencing covered roughly 13 persistent and 20 or so newly diagnosed Graves' disease patients, around 33 samples in total. Peripheral blood TCR sequencing and RNA sequencing compared persistent Graves' disease patients with newly diagnosed Graves' disease patients. On average, persistent Graves' disease patients in the clinical cohort had been on antithyroid drugs for eight to twelve years. The study was conducted in China and was registered as a clinical trial.

The time point label here, explained by the study, means: persistent/refractory GD, antithyroid drugs over 5 years with positive TRAb. RNA was extracted from PBMCs in TRIzol for both TCR sequencing and RNA sequencing. The diagnosis of Graves' disease was made according to American Thyroid Association guidelines. Patients for the study were recruited at an endocrinology department in Xi'an, China. From each patient, approximately 10 milliliters of peripheral blood was collected into an EDTA anticoagulant tube. PBMCs were isolated by Ficoll Paque Plus density gradient separation without further T cell sorting. RNA quality was checked with an Agilent 2100 Bioanalyzer and agarose gel, and concentration with a NanoDrop 2000. The table lists this clonotype with a count of one. Its target antigen remains unknown. Base-call qualities are not available, and no considerably larger clone is one nucleotide away. Just one read gives weak support.

Per the germline V gene, MGHRA is the CDR1 and YSYEKL is the CDR2. The cysteine opens and the phenylalanine closes a CDR3 of 16 amino acids. CDR3 DNA is the only sequence kept; it has 48 bases, read in frame from the first base. V is pruned by 3 bases and J by 4 bases, leaving 11 bases of the junction without a gene match. The library relied on multiplex PCR. The sequencer was an Illumina HiSeq 4000. CDR3 regions were amplified by Arm-PCR with iRepertoire HTBI primers to construct TCR beta libraries. PCR products were gel purified before sequencing. In the paper's pipeline: A total of some 65 TRBV and some 13 TRBJ segments were identified across samples and were used for gene usage analysis of CDR3 amino acid clonotypes. COPE and FqMerger were used to merge filtered high-quality paired reads into contigs. BLAST was used to align contigs to IMGT TRBV, TRBD and TRBJ reference genes, with CDR3 defined following IMGT. Highly expanded clones were defined as clonotypes with a frequency above 0.1%. Shannon entropy served as the measure of repertoire diversity, while the Gini coefficient captured V-J evenness. Clonotypes shared by more than one individual were considered public. In-frame beta chains were kept once TCRdb had trimmed the public reads at Q25 with fastp and called clones with MiXCR. Identical CDR3 proteins give one entry, which carries the most common genes and DNA. It is TCRdb's table, rather than the study itself, that gives the V and J calls and clone size. The sample profile shows a few hundred thousand distinct CDR3 sequences; 21% of them were found once. Together, the top ten hold roughly 13% of the sample.

Results the study describes overall, beyond this receptor: Sequencing and analysis were limited to the TCR beta chain. Persistent Graves' disease patients showed lower TCR Shannon entropy and fewer highly expanded clones than newly diagnosed patients, suggesting clonal expansion. The study examined only peripheral blood because the primary lesion, thyroid tissue, could not be accessed. Persistent disease showed preferential use of TRBV28, TRBJ1-2 and TRBJ2-5, whereas newly diagnosed disease favored TRBV20-1 and TRBJ2-1. A larger number of public clonotypes was shared among persistent patients (around 2,500) than among newly diagnosed patients (approximately 930). The authors acknowledged the small sample size as a limitation that may reduce accuracy.

The receptor was derived from a female donor with Graves disease. The material sequenced was peripheral blood mononuclear cells (PBMCs), taken when the disease was refractory, from a patient treated with antithyroid drugs. The rearrangement combines TRBV4-1 with TRBJ2-5, and 7 junctional nucleotides match TRBD2. Here is the DNA: TGCGCCAGCAGCCACCGACCGGGACTATCGTCAGAGACCCAGTACTTC. It codes for CASSHRPGLSSETQYF.